A selection of T cell receptor beta chains follows, all from one sample in a study of cytomegalovirus exposure and HLA in healthy donors. Measured with immunoSEQ multiplex PCR; TCRdb has only the in-frame clones, and not every one. The table lists over 40,000 clones, about 85% of them singletons. Input material: PBMCs. Receptors originate from a woman between 35 and 50 years old in good health and CMV-seropositive. The CDR3 runs from the conserved cysteine through the conserved F or W. The order of the fields is D gene, V gene, J gene, clone size, CDR3 protein, CDR3 DNA. A D gene is named only where the DNA matches it firmly. Some rows have no size entry. The others give once, few or many, or a class for an expanded clone.

TRBD2	TRBV28	TRBJ2-2	.	CASSPLADLLSGELFF	TGTGCCAGCAGTCCACTAGCGGACTTATTGTCCGGGGAGCTGTTTTTT
TRBD1	TRBV7-8	TRBJ2-7	.	CASSLARPARDRRIYEQYF	TGTGCCAGCAGCTTAGCGCGTCCTGCTCGGGACAGGCGAATTTACGAGCAGTACTTC
TRBD2	TRBV27	TRBJ2-5	.	CASSPISGGLPGQETQYF	TGTGCCAGCAGTCCGATCAGCGGGGGCCTTCCGGGGCAAGAGACCCAGTACTTC
TRBD1	TRBV28	TRBJ2-7	.	CASKRDRGFEQYF	TGTGCCAGCAAGCGGGACAGGGGTTTCGAGCAGTACTTC
.	TRBV18	TRBJ2-1	.	CASSSRDSYNEQFF	TGTGCCAGCTCATCCAGGGACTCCTACAATGAGCAGTTCTTC
TRBD1	TRBV4-2	TRBJ1-2	.	CASHQGDYGYTF	TGTGCCAGCCACCAGGGGGACTATGGCTACACCTTC
.	TRBV19	TRBJ1-1	.	CASSTPRGVTEAFF	TGTGCCAGTAGTACCCCGCGGGGGGTCACTGAAGCTTTCTTT
.	TRBV29-1	TRBJ1-2	.	CSGGGGGYGYTF	TGCAGCGGTGGGGGGGGAGGCTATGGCTACACCTTC
TRBD1	TRBV5-1	TRBJ1-4	.	CASSFDRAEKLFF	TGCGCCAGCAGCTTCGACAGGGCCGAAAAACTGTTTTTT
TRBD1	TRBV6-5	TRBJ1-1	.	CASSKPGQGGVWAFF	TGTGCCAGCAGTAAACCCGGACAGGGCGGTGTCTGGGCTTTCTTT
.	TRBV5-1	TRBJ2-1	.	CASSGTRGWNEQFF	TGCGCCAGCAGCGGGACAAGGGGTTGGAATGAGCAGTTCTTC
.	TRBV4-1	TRBJ2-5	.	CASSQVLPEETQYF	TGCGCCAGCAGCCAAGTTCTCCCGGAAGAGACCCAGTACTTC
.	TRBV19	TRBJ1-6	.	CASSMREGNSPLHF	TGTGCCAGTAGTATGAGAGAGGGTAATTCACCCCTCCACTTT
TRBD1	TRBV7-9	TRBJ2-2	.	CASSPRDRPGELFF	TGTGCCAGCAGCCCCCGGGACAGGCCCGGGGAGCTGTTTTTT
.	TRBV6-1	TRBJ1-2	.	CASSGQASGYTF	TGTGCCAGCAGTGGACAGGCCTCGGGCTACACCTTC
.	TRBV18	TRBJ2-2	once	CASSPRDTGELFF	TGTGCCAGCTCACCGAGGGACACCGGGGAGCTGTTTTTT
.	TRBV6-5	TRBJ1-2	.	CASSRTTGQKGYTF	TGTGCCAGCAGCAGAACTACGGGACAAAAGGGCTACACCTTC
.	TRBV5-1	TRBJ2-3	.	CASSPFEADTQYF	TGCGCCAGCAGCCCCTTTGAGGCAGATACGCAGTATTTT
TRBD2	TRBV6-5	TRBJ2-7	.	CASSSGTSGYEQYF	TGTGCCAGCAGTTCCGGGACTAGCGGTTACGAGCAGTACTTC
TRBD2	TRBV7-2	TRBJ2-1	.	CASSFPSGGPWDEQFF	TGTGCCAGCAGCTTCCCTAGCGGGGGGCCGTGGGATGAGCAGTTCTTC
.	TRBV5-4	TRBJ2-7	.	CASSLFPSSYEQYF	TGTGCCAGCAGCTTGTTCCCCAGCTCCTACGAGCAGTACTTC
.	TRBV5-1	TRBJ2-4	.	CASSLAPRGENIQYF	TGCGCCAGCAGCTTGGCGCCCCGGGGTGAAAACATTCAGTACTTC
TRBD1	TRBV5-6	TRBJ2-5	.	CASSFLTGTGIAETQYF	TGTGCCAGCAGTTTTTTAACCGGGACAGGGATAGCGGAGACCCAGTACTTC
.	TRBV30	TRBJ1-5	.	CAWSSGGSNQPQHF	TGTGCCTGGAGTTCGGGGGGCAGCAATCAGCCCCAGCATTTT
.	TRBV25-1	TRBJ2-7	few	CASSDQYEQYF	TGTGCCAGCAGTGATCAATACGAGCAGTACTTC
.	TRBV28	TRBJ1-1	.	CASSIRHSTEAFF	TGTGCCAGCAGTATCAGACACAGCACTGAAGCTTTCTTT
.	TRBV21-1	TRBJ1-1	.	CASSKPRGNRDRGPRWF	TGTGCCAGCAGCAAACCTCGGGGGAACCGGGACAGGGGGCCCCGGTGGTTT
.	TRBV5-8	TRBJ2-1	.	CASSLGHFYNEQFF	TGTGCCAGCAGCCTGGGACATTTTTACAATGAGCAGTTCTTC